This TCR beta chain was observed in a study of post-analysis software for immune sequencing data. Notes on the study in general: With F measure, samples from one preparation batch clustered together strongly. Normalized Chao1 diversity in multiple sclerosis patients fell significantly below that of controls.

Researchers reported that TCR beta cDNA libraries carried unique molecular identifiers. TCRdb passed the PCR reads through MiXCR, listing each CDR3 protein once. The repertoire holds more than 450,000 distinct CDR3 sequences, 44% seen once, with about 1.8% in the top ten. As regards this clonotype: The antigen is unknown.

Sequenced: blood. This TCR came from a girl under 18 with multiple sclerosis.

DNA of the CDR3: TGTGCCAGCAGCTCGTCGGGACTGTATAATTCACCCCTCCACTTT. The encoded protein is CASSSSGLYNSPLHF. The chain carries TRBV11-2 and TRBJ1-6; TRBD1 might be the D (5 bases). The CDR3 consists of 15 residues. Looked up from germline, CDR1 is SGHAT and CDR2 is FQNNGV. Trimming cost V 4 bases and J 4 bases, with 11 bases left between them.